One sample yielded the 9 T cell receptor beta chains listed below, sequenced in a study of regulatory T cells in long-lasting Graves disease (dated by TCRdb to about 2021). The method behind the library was multiplex PCR. Sequencing was performed on an Illumina HiSeq 4000. TCR beta libraries were built with iRepertoire HTBI primers and Arm-PCR amplification of CDR3 regions. TCRdb reworked the public reads: Q25 trimming with fastp, MiXCR clone assembly, productive beta chains retained. Records with the same CDR3 protein are collapsed into one entry carrying the most frequent genes and DNA. In this sample the table shows more than 400,000 distinct CDR3 sequences, 16% of which occur a single time. About 10% of the sample lies in the top ten. The sample's time point label, decoded: newly diagnosed GD, antithyroid drugs for less than 3 months. RNA was extracted from PBMCs in TRIzol for both TCR sequencing and RNA sequencing.

This same sample was also taken into another study, of T cells in Graves' hyperthyroidism and ophthalmopathy.

The source was peripheral blood mononuclear cells (PBMCs), collected at new diagnosis, from a patient treated with antithyroid drugs. The receptors shown here come from a woman in her twenties or thirties with Graves disease. Donor details come from another sample of the same person, matched by shared clones.

This clonotype was counted at least ten times. The chain is built from TRBV7-9 and TRBJ2-7; D is perhaps TRBD1 (5 bases). This CDR3 has 16 residues. The germline V and J ends were trimmed by 3 bases and 2 bases, with 17 bases remaining between them. Germline loops: CDR1 SEHNR, CDR2 FQNEAQ (reference sequence). The CDR3 protein is CASSFRTGHPTYEQYF. The CDR3 region has the DNA TGTGCCAGCAGCTTTAGAACTGGACATCCTACCTACGAGCAGTACTTC.

This clonotype was seen many times. The gene calls are TRBV28 and TRBJ2-7; D is tentatively TRBD1 or TRBD2 (5 bases each). The CDR3 length is 16 residues. V was shortened by 5 bases and J by 3 bases, with 20 bases between the two germline ends. The germline CDR1 and CDR2 sequences are MDHEN and SYDVKM. CDR3 bases: TGTGCCAGCAGTGCGGTTCCGGGACGGAGAATCTACGAGCAGTACTTC. It yields the protein CASSAVPGRRIYEQYF.

In this sample, this clonotype turned up many times. V usage is TRBV20-1 and J usage is TRBJ1-3; TRBD1 matches 8 bases. CDR1 is DFQATT, CDR2 SNEGSKA, per germline (reference sequence). The CDR3 covers 14 residues. Trimming at V came to 3 bases and at J to 4 bases, leaving 5 bases not matched to a gene. CDR3 coding DNA: TGCAGTGCTAGGTCCGGGACAGGAGGAAACACCATATATTTT. Translated, it gives CSARSGTGGNTIYF.

This clonotype was seen repeatedly, ten times or more. The V and J genes are TRBV6-1 and TRBJ2-2; maybe TRBD1 (6 bases). Germline assignment: CDR1 MNHNS and CDR2 SASEGT. V lost 3 bases, J lost 1 base, and 9 bases lay in between. The CDR3 loop spans 15 amino acids. The CDR3 loop is CASSDRTENTGELFF. The DNA of the CDR3 is TGTGCCAGCAGTGACCGGACAGAGAACACCGGGGAGCTGTTTTTT.

This clonotype was seen more than once but under ten times. This chain uses TRBV7-2 with TRBJ1-1, with TRBD1 identical over 7 bases. The CDR3 totals 14 residues. CDR1 is SGHTA and CDR2 is FQGNSA in the germline V gene. The V segment lost 6 bases and the J segment 4 bases; nucleotides outside the gene matches: 8. The chain's CDR3 is CASSKGAWGTEAFF. The CDR3 coding sequence is TGTGCCAGCAGTAAGGGGGCCTGGGGCACTGAAGCTTTCTTT.

This clonotype was found many times. This chain uses TRBV11-2 with TRBJ1-2, with 8 bases aligning to TRBD1. The length of the CDR3 is 16 residues. Germline trimming cut 5 bases from V and 3 bases from J; bases unmatched to any gene: 11. Germline CDR1 and CDR2: SGHAT and FQNNGV. This CDR3 is CASSRDRRFGYYGYTF. Written as DNA, the CDR3 is TGTGCCAGCAGCCGGGACAGGAGGTTTGGTTACTATGGCTACACCTTC.

CDR3 sequence: CASSPGLAGVPDTQYF. CDR3 DNA sequence: TGTGCCAGCAGCCCGGGACTAGCGGGAGTACCAGATACGCAGTATTTT. The chain carries TRBV12-3 or TRBV12-4 and TRBJ2-3, with 14 bases fitting TRBD2. With V trimmed by 6 bases and J by 4 bases, 6 bases remained unmatched. This CDR3 is 16 amino acids long.

The sample holds a few counts of this clonotype. The gene calls are TRBV7-2 and TRBJ1-2; possible D gene TRBD1, 6 bases. The CDR3 has 13 amino acids. With 6 bases removed from V and 8 bases from J, the gap between germline ends came to 16 bases. Germline V gene lookup returns CDR1 SGHTA and CDR2 FQGNSA. The CDR3 loop reads CASRKGGEAGYTF. Written as DNA, the CDR3 is TGTGCCAGCAGAAAGGGGGGGGAGGCAGGCTACACCTTC.

In its sample, this clonotype was seen many times. The chain links TRBV18 to TRBJ1-2; D is perhaps TRBD1 (6 bases). The germline CDR1 and CDR2 sequences are KGHSH and LQKENI. The V and J ends lost 6 bases and 7 bases respectively, with 18 bases between them. The CDR3 extends over 14 amino acids. The CDR3 nucleotides read TGTGCCAGCTCCCCCGGTGGGGGGGGCTCTGGCTACACCTTC. Its protein product is CASSPGGGGSGYTF.